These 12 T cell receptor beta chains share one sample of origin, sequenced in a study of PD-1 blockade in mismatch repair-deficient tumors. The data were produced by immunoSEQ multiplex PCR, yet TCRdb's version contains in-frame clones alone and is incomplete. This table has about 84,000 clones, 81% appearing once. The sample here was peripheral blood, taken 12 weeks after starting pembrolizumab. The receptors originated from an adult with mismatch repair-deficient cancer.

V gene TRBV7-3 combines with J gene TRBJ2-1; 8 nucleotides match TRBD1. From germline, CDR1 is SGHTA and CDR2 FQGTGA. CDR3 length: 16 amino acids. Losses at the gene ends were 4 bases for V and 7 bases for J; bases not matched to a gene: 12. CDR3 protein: CASSSYRGTQANEQFF. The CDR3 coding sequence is TGTGCCAGCAGCTCCTACAGGGGGACACAAGCGAATGAGCAGTTCTTC.

The CDR3 bases are TGCGCCAGCAGACAGGGAGGGATGAACACTGAAGCTTTCTTT. The encoded protein is CASRQGGMNTEAFF. This rearrangement joins TRBV5-1 to TRBJ1-1; tentative D call: TRBD1 (6 bases). The germline CDR1 and CDR2 sequences are SGHRS and YFSETQ. V was clipped by 5 bases and J by 0 bases, with 11 bases between them. This CDR3 has 14 amino acids. The variable domain in full, completed from reference TRBV5-1 and TRBJ1-1, reads KAGVTQTPRYLIKTRGQQVTLSCSPISGHRSVSWYQQTPGQGLQFLFEYFSETQRNKGNFPGRFSGRQFSNSRSEMNVSTLELGDSALYLCASRQGGMNTEAFFGQGTRLTVV.

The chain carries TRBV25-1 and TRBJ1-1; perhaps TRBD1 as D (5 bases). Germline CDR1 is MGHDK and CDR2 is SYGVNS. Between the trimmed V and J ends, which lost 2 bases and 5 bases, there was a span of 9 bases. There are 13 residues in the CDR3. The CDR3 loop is CASSEGGRTEAFF. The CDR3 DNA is TGTGCCAGCAGTGAAGGGGGTAGGACTGAAGCTTTCTTT.

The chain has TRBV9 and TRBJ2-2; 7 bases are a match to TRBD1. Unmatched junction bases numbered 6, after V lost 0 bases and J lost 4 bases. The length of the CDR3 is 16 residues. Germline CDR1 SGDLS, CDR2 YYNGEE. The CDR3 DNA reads TGTGCCAGCAGCGTAGCCGGGGACAGCATCACCGGGGAGCTGTTTTTT. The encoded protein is CASSVAGDSITGELFF.

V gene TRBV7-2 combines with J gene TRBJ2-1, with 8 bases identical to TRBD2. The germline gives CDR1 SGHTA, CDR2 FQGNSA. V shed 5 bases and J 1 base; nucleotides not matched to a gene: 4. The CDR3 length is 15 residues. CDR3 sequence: CASSGGLVSYNEQFF. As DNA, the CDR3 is TGTGCCAGCAGCGGGGGACTAGTGTCCTACAATGAGCAGTTCTTC.

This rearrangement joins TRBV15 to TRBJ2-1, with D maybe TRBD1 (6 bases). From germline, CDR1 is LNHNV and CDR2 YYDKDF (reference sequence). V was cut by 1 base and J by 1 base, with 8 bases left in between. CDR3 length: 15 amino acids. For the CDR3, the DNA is TGTGCCACCAGCAGAGGAACAGGGTCCTACAATGAGCAGTTCTTC. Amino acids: CATSRGTGSYNEQFF.

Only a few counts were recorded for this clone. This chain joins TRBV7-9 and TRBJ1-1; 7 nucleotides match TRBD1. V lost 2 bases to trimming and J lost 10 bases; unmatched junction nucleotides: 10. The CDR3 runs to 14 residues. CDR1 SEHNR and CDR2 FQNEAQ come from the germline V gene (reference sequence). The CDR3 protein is CASSLRQGSTPAFF. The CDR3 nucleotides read TGTGCCAGCAGCTTAAGACAGGGTTCCACGCCAGCTTTCTTT.

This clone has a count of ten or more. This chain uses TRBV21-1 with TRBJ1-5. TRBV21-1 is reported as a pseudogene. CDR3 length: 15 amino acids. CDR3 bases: TGTGCCAGCATCGCGGACCGTGGGCGCAATCAGCCCCAGCATTTT. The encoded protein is CASIADRGRNQPQHF.

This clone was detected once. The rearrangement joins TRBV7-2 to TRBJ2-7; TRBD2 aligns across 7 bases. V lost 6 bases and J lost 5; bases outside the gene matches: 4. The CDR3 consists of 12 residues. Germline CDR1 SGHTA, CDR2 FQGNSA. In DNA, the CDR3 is TGTGCCAGCAGTTTGGGGGGGGACGAGCAGTACTTC. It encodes CASSLGGDEQYF.

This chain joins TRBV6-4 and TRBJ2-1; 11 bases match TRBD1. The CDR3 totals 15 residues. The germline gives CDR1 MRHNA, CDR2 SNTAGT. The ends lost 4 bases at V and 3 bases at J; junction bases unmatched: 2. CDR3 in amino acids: CASSGTGGDYNEQFF. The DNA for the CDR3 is TGTGCCAGCAGTGGGACAGGGGGCGACTACAATGAGCAGTTCTTC.

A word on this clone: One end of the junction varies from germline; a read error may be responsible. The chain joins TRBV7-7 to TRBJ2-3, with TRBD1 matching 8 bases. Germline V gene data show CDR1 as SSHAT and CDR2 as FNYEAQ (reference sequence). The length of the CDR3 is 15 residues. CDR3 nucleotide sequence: TGTGCTAGCAGCCCGCAGGGGGCGGACACAGATACGCAGTATTTT. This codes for CASSPQGADTDTQYF.

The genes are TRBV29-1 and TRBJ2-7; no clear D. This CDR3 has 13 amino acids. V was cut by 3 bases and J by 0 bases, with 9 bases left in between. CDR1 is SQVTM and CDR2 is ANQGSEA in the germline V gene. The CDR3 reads CSVEGEVSYEQYF. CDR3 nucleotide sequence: TGCAGCGTTGAGGGCGAGGTCTCCTACGAGCAGTACTTC.